This TCR beta chain was sequenced in a study of blood T cell repertoires in COVID-19. About the research overall: Specimens from acute and convalescent COVID-19 originated in the United States, Italy and Spain. Sources were T cells, B-cell-depleted T cells, or PBMCs; the material itself was cDNA or gDNA.

How the authors handled the data: How many nucleated cells were present was estimated from reference gene primer amplification. Using immunoSEQ multiplex PCR, the repertoire was profiled, and TCRdb retains in-frame clones only, with some absent. V and J calls and clone size are as listed in that table; D and trimming were resolved from the DNA. The sample carries around 94,000 clones, roughly 82% recorded once. The CDR3 contains 15 residues. V lost 1 base and J lost 3, with 12 bases in between. The germline gives CDR1 LGHNA, CDR2 YSLEER. Input material: peripheral blood. The chain carries TRBV4-3 and TRBJ2-5; possibly TRBD1 for D (6 bases). The clonotype was recovered from a human donor in a cohort sampled during active COVID-19. The CDR3 nucleotides are TGCGCCAGCAGCCAAGGCCAGGGGTTGGAAGAGACCCAGTACTTC. Translation gives CASSQGQGLEETQYF.